The rows below give T cell receptor beta chains drawn from one sample of a study of blood T cell repertoires in COVID-19. Here immunoSEQ multiplex PCR was the method, and the copy in TCRdb shows in-frame clones only, minus some. The sample contains fewer than 150,000 clones, 84% of which appear only once. The sample comprised peripheral blood. The receptor source for this set is a human donor in a cohort sampled during active COVID-19. CDR3s include the opening cysteine and the closing phenylalanine or tryptophan. D genes are given only for firm matches. Clone size is given for some rows only: seen once, a few or many times, or a class if the clone is expanded.

length	V	J	size	D	DNA	CDR3
14	TRBV5-1	TRBJ2-1	-	-	TGCGCCAGCAGCTTGAACAGGGTTTACAATGAGCAGTTCTTC	CASSLNRVYNEQFF
15	TRBV7-3	TRBJ2-2	-	TRBD1	TGTGCCAGCAGCTTACTCGGACAGGGAAAAGGGGAGCTGTTTTTT	CASSLLGQGKGELFF
11	TRBV28	TRBJ2-5	-	-	TGTGCCAGCAGTTTAGAGGAGACCCAGTACTTC	CASSLEETQYF
15	TRBV5-6	TRBJ1-2	few	-	TGTGCCAGCAGCTTGGTGCAGTTCCCTCTTTATGGCTACACCTTC	CASSLVQFPLYGYTF
14	TRBV30	TRBJ1-2	once	-	TGTGCCTGGACCGCGGAGGGGGGGCTCTATGGCTACACCTTC	CAWTAEGGLYGYTF
13	TRBV7-2	TRBJ2-3	-	-	TGTGCCAGCAGGTCTCCGGGGAGTCATACGCAGTATTTT	CASRSPGSHTQYF
15	TRBV2	TRBJ1-1	once	TRBD1	TGTGCCAGCAGTTGGACAGGGGAGTTGAACACTGAAGCTTTCTTT	CASSWTGELNTEAFF
15	TRBV11-2	TRBJ1-1	once	-	TGTGCCAGCAGCTTAGGGGCAGGGCCGAACACTGAAGCTTTCTTT	CASSLGAGPNTEAFF
15	TRBV3-1/TRBV3-2	TRBJ2-1	-	TRBD2	TGTGCCAGCAGCCAAGCCCGGGGGGGCTACAATGAGCAGTTCTTC	CASSQARGGYNEQFF
11	TRBV12-3/TRBV12-4	TRBJ2-7	few	-	TGTGCCAGCAGTTCCTTCTACGAGCAGTACTTC	CASSSFYEQYF
16	TRBV29-1	TRBJ1-3	-	TRBD1	TGCAGCGCCTCAGCCGGACAGGTCCTCTCTGGAAACACCATATATTTT	CSASAGQVLSGNTIYF
16	TRBV3-1/TRBV3-2	TRBJ2-1	-	TRBD2	TGTGCCAGCAGCTTTCGGCGGGGGGGCCGGATGATTGAGCAGTTCTTC	CASSFRRGGRMIEQFF
15	TRBV6-5	TRBJ2-1	-	TRBD2	TGTGCCAGCAGTAACAGCGGGGGGACCTACAATGAGCAGTTCTTC	CASSNSGGTYNEQFF
15	TRBV18	TRBJ2-7	-	-	TGTGCCAGCTCACCACCGACAGCTTTCCCCTACGAGCAGTACTTC	CASSPPTAFPYEQYF
23	TRBV12-5	TRBJ2-3	-	TRBD2	TGTGCTAGTGGTTTGGTAATCGGTACCTCGACTAGCGGGGGACCTTTGGGCACAGATACGCAGTATTTT	CASGLVIGTSTSGGPLGTDTQYF
17	TRBV7-6	TRBJ2-1	-	TRBD2	TGTGCCAGCAGCTTAGAACTAGCGGGGGTAGGTGGGAATGAGCAGTTCTTC	CASSLELAGVGGNEQFF
14	TRBV6-5	TRBJ2-7	-	TRBD1	TGTGCCAGCACCCTGGGACAGGCCAAGGAAGAGCAGTACTTC	CASTLGQAKEEQYF
16	TRBV18	TRBJ2-2	-	-	TGTGCCAGCTCACCCGCAGGTATTATGAACACCGGGGAGCTGTTTTTT	CASSPAGIMNTGELFF
14	TRBV19	TRBJ2-4	-	-	TGTGCCAGTAGCTTTCTAGGAGCCAAAAACATTCAGTACTTC	CASSFLGAKNIQYF
11	TRBV6-5	TRBJ2-3	-	TRBD2	TGTGCCACCACTAGCGGGGATACGCAGTATTTT	CATTSGDTQYF